This note documents a single T cell receptor beta chain sequence. TCR beta sequencing covered blood CD8+ and CD4+ T cells. The authors negatively isolated CD8+ and CD4+ T cells and FACS-enriched TEMRA cells. It was with random hexamers that roughly 0.5 to 1 ug RNA was reverse transcribed. An immunoSEQ multiplex PCR generated amplified TCR beta CDR3 products spanning 54 Vbeta and 13 Jbeta. TCRdb passed the immunoSEQ multiplex PCR reads through MiXCR, listing each CDR3 protein once. The table lists about 210,000 distinct CDR3 sequences, around 95% of them singletons. The source of the sample is a study of CD8 T cells in Susac syndrome. The germline gives CDR1 WSHSY, CDR2 SAAADI. V lost 3 bases to trimming and J lost 1 base, with 9 bases between them. This CDR3 is built from 14 residues.

The sample was CD4+ T cells from PBMCs. V gene TRBV10-2 combines with J gene TRBJ2-5, with D uncertain. This clonotype was sampled from a human donor with multiple sclerosis. The chain's CDR3 is CASSEAGVQETQYF. The CDR3, as DNA: TGCGCCAGCAGTGAAGCAGGCGTCCAAGAGACCCAGTACTTC.